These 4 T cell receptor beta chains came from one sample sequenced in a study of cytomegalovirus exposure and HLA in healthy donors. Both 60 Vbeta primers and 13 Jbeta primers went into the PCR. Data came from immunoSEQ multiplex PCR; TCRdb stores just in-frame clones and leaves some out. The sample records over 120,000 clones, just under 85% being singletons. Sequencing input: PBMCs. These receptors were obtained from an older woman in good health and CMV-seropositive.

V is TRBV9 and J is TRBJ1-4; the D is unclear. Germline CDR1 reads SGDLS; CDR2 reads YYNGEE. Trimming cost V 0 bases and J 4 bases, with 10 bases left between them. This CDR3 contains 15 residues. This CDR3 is CASSVELGVNEKLFF. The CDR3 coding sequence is TGTGCCAGCAGCGTAGAGTTGGGAGTTAATGAAAAACTGTTTTTT.

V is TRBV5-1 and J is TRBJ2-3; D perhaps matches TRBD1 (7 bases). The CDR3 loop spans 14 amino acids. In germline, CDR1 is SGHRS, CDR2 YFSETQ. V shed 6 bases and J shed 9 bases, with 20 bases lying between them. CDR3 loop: CASTEGAGGVTQYF. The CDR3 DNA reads TGCGCCAGCACCGAGGGGGCCGGCGGGGTAACGCAGTATTTT.

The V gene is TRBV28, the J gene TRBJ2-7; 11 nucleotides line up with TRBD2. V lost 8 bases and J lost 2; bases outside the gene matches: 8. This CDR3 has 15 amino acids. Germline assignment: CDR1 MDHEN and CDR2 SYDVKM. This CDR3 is CASGVAGGPPYEQYF. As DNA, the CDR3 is TGTGCCAGCGGGGTAGCGGGAGGGCCGCCCTACGAGCAGTACTTC.

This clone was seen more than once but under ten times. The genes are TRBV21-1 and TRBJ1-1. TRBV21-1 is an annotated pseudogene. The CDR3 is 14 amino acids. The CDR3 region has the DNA TGTGCCAGCAGCCACTGGAAAAGGCGGACTGAAGCTTTCTTT. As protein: CASSHWKRRTEAFF.